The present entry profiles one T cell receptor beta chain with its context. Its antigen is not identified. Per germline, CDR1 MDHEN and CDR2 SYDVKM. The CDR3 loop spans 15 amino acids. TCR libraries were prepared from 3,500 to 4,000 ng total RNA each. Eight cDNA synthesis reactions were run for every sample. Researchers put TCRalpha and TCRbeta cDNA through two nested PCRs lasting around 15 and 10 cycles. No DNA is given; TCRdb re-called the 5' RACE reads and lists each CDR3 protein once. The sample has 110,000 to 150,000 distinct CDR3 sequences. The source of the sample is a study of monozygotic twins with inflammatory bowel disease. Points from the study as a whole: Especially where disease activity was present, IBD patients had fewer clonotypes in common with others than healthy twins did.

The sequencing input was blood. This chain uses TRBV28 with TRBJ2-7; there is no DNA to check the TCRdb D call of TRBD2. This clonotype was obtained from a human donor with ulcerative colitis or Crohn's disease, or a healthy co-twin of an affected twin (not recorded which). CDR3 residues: CASSPAGTSKYEQYF.